These T cell receptor beta chains were read from a single sample in a study of CD8 T cells in Susac syndrome. TCRdb re-called the immunoSEQ multiplex PCR reads with MiXCR, one entry per CDR3 protein. The sample records approximately 150,000 distinct CDR3 sequences, about 90% being singletons. The sample comprised CD4+ T cells from PBMCs. All receptors derive from a human donor in good health. The CDR3 runs from the conserved cysteine through the conserved F or W. The D gene is left open where the match is weak. For some rows the clone size is stated as once, few or many, or as a class when expanded; others skip it.

size: .
J: TRBJ2-5
V: TRBV15
D: TRBD1
CDR3: CATSRAGTGRETQYF
DNA: TGTGCCACCAGCAGAGCGGGGACAGGTCGGGAGACCCAGTACTTC

size: .
J: TRBJ1-2
V: TRBV19
D: TRBD1
CDR3: CASSIWGTGRGYTF
DNA: TGTGCCAGTAGTATTTGGGGGACAGGGAGAGGCTACACCTTC

size: once
J: TRBJ2-5
V: TRBV6-1
D: .
CDR3: CASSPLGGLERPQYF
DNA: TGTGCCAGCAGTCCCCTGGGAGGCCTGGAGCGGCCCCAGTACTTC

size: once
J: TRBJ1-5
V: TRBV30
D: .
CDR3: CAWSIVPEQPQHF
DNA: TGTGCCTGGAGTATCGTACCGGAGCAGCCCCAGCATTTT

size: once
J: TRBJ2-6
V: TRBV3-1
D: .
CDR3: CASSQDRGGQSGSGANVLTF
DNA: TGTGCCAGCAGCCAAGATCGGGGGGGACAGTCTGGCTCTGGGGCCAACGTCCTGACTTTC

size: .
J: TRBJ2-3
V: TRBV7-8
D: .
CDR3: CASSLSSGTDTQYF
DNA: TGTGCCAGCAGCTTATCTTCCGGCACAGATACGCAGTATTTT

size: .
J: TRBJ1-2
V: TRBV23-1
D: .
CDR3: CASSGGVNGYTF
DNA: TGCGCCAGCTCCGGGGGGGTGAATGGCTACACCTTC

size: .
J: TRBJ1-5
V: TRBV2
D: .
CDR3: CARSESGGNQPQHF
DNA: TGTGCCCGCAGTGAATCAGGGGGCAATCAGCCCCAGCATTTT

size: few
J: TRBJ2-7
V: TRBV5-6
D: .
CDR3: CASSFLDTSLGEQYF
DNA: TGTGCCAGCAGCTTTTTAGACACGTCCCTTGGGGAGCAGTACTTC

size: .
J: TRBJ1-3
V: TRBV29-1
D: .
CDR3: CSARDYRNTIYF
DNA: TGCAGCGCCCGGGACTACAGAAACACCATATATTTT

size: .
J: TRBJ2-3
V: TRBV5-6
D: .
CDR3: CASSRRQSTDTQYF
DNA: TGTGCCAGCAGCCGGAGACAGAGCACAGATACGCAGTATTTT

size: .
J: TRBJ2-3
V: TRBV7-9
D: .
CDR3: CASSPGTPDTQYF
DNA: TGTGCCAGCAGCCCGGGGACTCCAGATACGCAGTATTTT

size: .
J: TRBJ1-2
V: TRBV5-1
D: .
CDR3: CASRSGSPTNYGYTF
DNA: TGCGCCAGCAGATCAGGTTCTCCGACTAACTATGGCTACACCTTC

size: .
J: TRBJ2-2
V: TRBV30
D: TRBD2
CDR3: CARGATGELFF
DNA: TGTGCGCGGGGGGCCACCGGGGAGCTGTTTTTT

size: .
J: TRBJ2-1
V: TRBV5-1
D: TRBD2
CDR3: CASTEGAGLSYNEQFF
DNA: TGCGCCAGCACCGAAGGAGCGGGGCTCTCCTACAATGAGCAGTTCTTC

size: few
J: TRBJ2-7
V: TRBV12-3/TRBV12-4
D: TRBD1
CDR3: CASSPRDRGGLSEQYF
DNA: TGTGCCAGCAGTCCCCGGGACAGGGGAGGCTTAAGTGAGCAGTACTTC

size: .
J: TRBJ1-3
V: TRBV19
D: .
CDR3: CASSDISGNTIYF
DNA: TGTGCCTCCTCGGACATCTCTGGAAACACCATATATTTT

size: .
J: TRBJ2-7
V: TRBV5-1
D: .
CDR3: CASSLEQDYEQYF
DNA: TGCGCCAGCAGCTTGGAACAGGACTACGAGCAGTACTTC

size: .
J: TRBJ2-7
V: TRBV5-1
D: .
CDR3: CASCPPGAPWEQYF
DNA: TGCGCCAGCTGCCCTCCGGGGGCCCCCTGGGAGCAGTACTTC

size: .
J: TRBJ1-1
V: TRBV28
D: TRBD1
CDR3: CASSLMVGAGGTEAFF
DNA: TGTGCCAGCAGTTTAATGGTGGGGGCAGGGGGTACTGAAGCTTTCTTT

size: .
J: TRBJ2-7
V: TRBV28
D: .
CDR3: CASSLLTSQQYF
DNA: TGTGCCAGCAGTCTCCTTACGAGCCAGCAGTACTTC

size: .
J: TRBJ1-2
V: TRBV6-2/TRBV6-3
D: TRBD1
CDR3: CASRRQGDYGYTF
DNA: TGTGCCAGCAGAAGACAGGGCGACTATGGCTACACCTTC

size: .
J: TRBJ1-6
V: TRBV5-1
D: .
CDR3: CASSLGTGMNSPLHF
DNA: TGCGCCAGCAGCTTGGGAACAGGGATGAATTCACCCCTCCACTTT